At least ten counts were recorded for the clone carrying this TCR beta chain. Time point reported: persistent/refractory GD, antithyroid drugs over 5 years with positive TRAb. PBMC-derived RNA was used for the TCR library. Diagnosis followed American Thyroid Association guidelines for Graves' disease. Arm-PCR with iRepertoire HTBI primers amplified the CDR3 regions for these TCR beta libraries. TCRdb ran MiXCR on the multiplex PCR reads and lists one entry per CDR3 protein. The data show around 500,000 distinct CDR3 sequences, more than 20% seen once. This entry comes from a study of regulatory T cells in long-lasting Graves disease. V dropped 4 bases and J dropped 4; count of bases not matched to a gene: 1. The CDR3 spans 16 residues. CDR1 SNHLY and CDR2 FYNNEI come from the germline V gene.

Sample: peripheral blood mononuclear cells (PBMCs), taken when the disease was refractory, from a patient treated with antithyroid drugs. The chain joins TRBV2 to TRBJ2-1, with 16 bases lining up with TRBD2. This TCR came from a female donor with Graves disease. The CDR3 DNA follows: TGTGCCAGCAGTGCGGGACTAGCGGGAGGGTACAATGAGCAGTTCTTC. It codes for CASSAGLAGGYNEQFF.